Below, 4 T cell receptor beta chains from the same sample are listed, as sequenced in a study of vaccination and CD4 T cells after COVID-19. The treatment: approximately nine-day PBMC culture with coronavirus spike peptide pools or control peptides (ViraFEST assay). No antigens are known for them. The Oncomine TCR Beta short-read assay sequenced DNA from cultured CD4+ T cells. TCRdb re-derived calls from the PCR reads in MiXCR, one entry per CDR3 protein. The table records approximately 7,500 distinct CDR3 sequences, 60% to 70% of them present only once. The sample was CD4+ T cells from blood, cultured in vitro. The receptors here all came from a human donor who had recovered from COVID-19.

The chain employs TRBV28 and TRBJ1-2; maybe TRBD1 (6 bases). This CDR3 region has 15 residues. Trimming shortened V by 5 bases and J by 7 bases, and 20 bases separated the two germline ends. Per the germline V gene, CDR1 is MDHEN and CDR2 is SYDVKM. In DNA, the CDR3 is TGTGCCAGCAGTCCCCGAGGCAGGGGAACACGTGGCTACACCTTC. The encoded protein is CASSPRGRGTRGYTF.

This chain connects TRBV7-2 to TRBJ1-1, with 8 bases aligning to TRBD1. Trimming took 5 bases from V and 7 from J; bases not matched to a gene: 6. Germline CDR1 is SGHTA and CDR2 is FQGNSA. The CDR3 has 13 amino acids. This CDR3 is CASSPGQALEAFF. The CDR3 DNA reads TGTGCCAGCAGCCCGGGACAGGCACTTGAAGCTTTCTTT.

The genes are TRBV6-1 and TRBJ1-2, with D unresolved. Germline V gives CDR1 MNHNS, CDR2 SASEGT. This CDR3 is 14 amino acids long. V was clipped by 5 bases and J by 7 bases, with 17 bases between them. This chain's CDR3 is CASSLSSRSGGYTF. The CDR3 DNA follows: TGTGCCAGCAGTCTTAGCAGTCGGTCTGGTGGCTACACCTTC.

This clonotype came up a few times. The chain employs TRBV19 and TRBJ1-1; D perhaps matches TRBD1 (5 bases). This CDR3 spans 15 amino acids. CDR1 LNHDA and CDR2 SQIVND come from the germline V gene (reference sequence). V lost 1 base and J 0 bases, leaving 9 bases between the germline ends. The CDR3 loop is CASSIVPGMNTEAFF. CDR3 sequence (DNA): TGTGCCAGTAGTATAGTTCCAGGGATGAACACTGAAGCTTTCTTT.